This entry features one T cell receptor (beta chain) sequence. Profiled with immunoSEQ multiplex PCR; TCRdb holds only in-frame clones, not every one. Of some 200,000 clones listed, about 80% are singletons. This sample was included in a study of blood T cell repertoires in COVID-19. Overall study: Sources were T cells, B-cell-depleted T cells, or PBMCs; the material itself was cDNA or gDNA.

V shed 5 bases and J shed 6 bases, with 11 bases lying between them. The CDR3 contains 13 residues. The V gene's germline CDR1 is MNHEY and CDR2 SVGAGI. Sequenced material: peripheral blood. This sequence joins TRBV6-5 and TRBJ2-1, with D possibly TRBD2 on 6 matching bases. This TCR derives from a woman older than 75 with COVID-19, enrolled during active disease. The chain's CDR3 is CASSSGWANEQFF. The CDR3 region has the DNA TGTGCCAGCAGTAGCGGGTGGGCCAATGAGCAGTTCTTC.